The rows below give T cell receptor beta chains drawn from one sample of a study of molecular identifiers for immune sequencing clone quantification. MiXCR, applied by TCRdb to the PCR reads, yields one record per CDR3 protein. The table shows over 600,000 distinct CDR3 sequences, with just under 20% occurring only once. Sequenced: naive CD8+ T cells from blood, with Jurkat cell RNA spiked in. Receptors were obtained from a human donor in good health. Some libraries in this study had Jurkat cell RNA spiked in. The CDR3 runs from the conserved cysteine through the conserved F or W. The D gene is left open where the match is weak. A clone size is listed for some rows: how often the clone was seen (once, few, many), or a class if it is expanded.

J,D,size,V,CDR3,DNA
TRBJ1-1,-,-,TRBV4-1,CASSQDQDQNTEAFF,TGCGCCAGCAGCCAAGACCAGGACCAGAACACTGAAGCTTTCTTT
TRBJ2-7,TRBD2,-,TRBV19,CASSPGTSGYGQYF,TGTGCCAGTAGTCCTGGGACTAGTGGCTACGGGCAGTACTTC
TRBJ2-7,-,-,TRBV20-1,CSASSYRDQAIYEQYF,TGCAGTGCTAGTTCCTACCGGGACCAAGCCATCTACGAGCAGTACTTC
TRBJ1-1,-,many,TRBV27,CASRFVEAFF,TGTGCCAGCAGATTTGTTGAAGCTTTCTTT
TRBJ1-4,TRBD1,-,TRBV12-3/TRBV12-4,CASSLYGTGQEKLFF,TGTGCCAGCAGTCTGTACGGGACAGGGCAAGAAAAACTGTTTTTT
TRBJ2-7,TRBD2,many,TRBV28,CASRDGTSYEQYF,TGTGCCAGCAGGGACGGGACTAGCTACGAGCAGTACTTC
TRBJ2-5,-,many,TRBV27,CASSLSPADQETQYF,TGTGCCAGCAGTTTATCGCCAGCGGACCAAGAGACCCAGTACTTC
TRBJ2-7,TRBD1,few,TRBV20-1,CSAADRGQFEQYF,TGCAGTGCTGCGGACAGGGGGCAATTTGAGCAGTACTTC
TRBJ2-7,-,many,TRBV5-4,CASSFEDRPYEQYF,TGTGCCAGCAGCTTCGAAGATCGCCCCTACGAGCAGTACTTC
TRBJ2-7,-,few,TRBV2,CASSSFSLDEQHF,TGTGCCAGCAGCTCGTTCTCGCTAGACGAGCAGCACTTC
TRBJ2-3,TRBD2,few,TRBV27,CASSLMTSGGSDTQYF,TGTGCCAGCAGTCTCATGACTAGCGGGGGATCTGATACGCAGTATTTT
TRBJ2-3,-,many,TRBV5-4,CASSEDNTNTQYF,TGTGCCAGCAGCGAGGACAACACAAATACGCAGTATTTT
TRBJ2-1,TRBD2,many,TRBV4-3,CASSQDRLAAGGQDEQFF,TGCGCCAGCAGCCAAGATCGTCTAGCGGCGGGAGGCCAGGATGAGCAGTTCTTC
TRBJ2-3,-,many,TRBV4-1,CASKNEDDTQYF,TGCGCCAGCAAGAACGAGGACGATACGCAGTATTTT
TRBJ2-7,TRBD2,many,TRBV4-3,CASSQGRTSAYEQYF,TGCGCCAGCAGCCAAGGGAGGACTAGCGCCTACGAGCAGTACTTC
TRBJ2-3,-,-,TRBV2,CAGSESVAAGSDTQYF,TGTGCCGGCAGTGAATCGGTGGCGGCGGGTTCAGATACGCAGTATTTT
TRBJ2-1,-,-,TRBV18,CASSPGQLYSYNEQFF,TGTGCCAGCTCACCAGGCCAGCTTTACTCCTACAATGAGCAGTTCTTC
TRBJ2-7,-,few,TRBV9,CASSAAAPEQYF,TGTGCCAGCAGCGCGGCCGCTCCCGAGCAGTACTTC
TRBJ2-5,-,few,TRBV28,CASMGDLGETQYF,TGTGCCAGCATGGGGGACCTTGGGGAGACCCAGTACTTC
TRBJ1-5,TRBD1,-,TRBV15,CATSTGTGHQPQHF,TGTGCCACCAGCACTGGGACAGGTCACCAGCCCCAGCATTTT
TRBJ2-2,TRBD2,many,TRBV28,CASSYSGRPTGELFF,TGTGCCAGCAGTTATAGCGGGAGACCAACCGGGGAGCTGTTTTTT
TRBJ2-7,TRBD1,many,TRBV6-1,CASSEALGQGVVYF,TGTGCCAGCAGTGAAGCGCTGGGACAGGGGGTCGTGTACTTC
TRBJ2-3,-,-,TRBV19,CASISDADTQYF,TGTGCCAGTATTAGTGACGCCGATACGCAGTATTTT
TRBJ1-1,-,many,TRBV5-1,CASSLVGRELEAFF,TGCGCCAGCAGCTTGGTTGGCAGGGAGCTTGAAGCTTTCTTT
TRBJ1-4,-,few,TRBV5-6,CASSIYPDGLNEKLFF,TGTGCCAGCAGCATTTACCCGGACGGACTTAATGAAAAACTGTTTTTT
TRBJ1-2,-,many,TRBV12-3/TRBV12-4,CASSLVSNYTF,TGTGCCAGCAGTTTGGTATCTAACTACACCTTC
TRBJ2-2,TRBD2,-,TRBV4-1,CASSQELAGGPDTGELLF,TGCGCCAGCAGCCAAGAACTAGCGGGGGGACCGGACACCGGGGAGCTGCTTTTT